A single sample gave rise to the 8 T cell receptor beta chains below, sequenced in a study of cytomegalovirus exposure and HLA in healthy donors. This table comes from immunoSEQ multiplex PCR, and its TCRdb copy is limited to in-frame clones, with some not included. The sample lists some 140,000 clones, 86% seen once, with approximately 20% in the top ten. The sequencing input was PBMCs. Every receptor here comes from a man aged 18 to 29 in good health and CMV-seropositive.

The CDR3 region is CASRLAPGQGYEQYF. CDR3 nucleotides: TGTGCCAGCAGGCTTGCACCGGGACAGGGATACGAGCAGTACTTC. This chain joins TRBV6-5 and TRBJ2-7; 9 positions agree with TRBD1. V was clipped by 6 bases and J by 4 bases; unmatched bases: 10. The CDR3 contains 15 residues. Germline CDR1 MNHEY, CDR2 SVGAGI.

The chain couples TRBV11-2 to TRBJ2-7; D is perhaps TRBD2 (7 bases). V was cut by 6 bases and J by 3 bases, with 18 bases left in between. CDR3 length equals 15 residues. Germline V lookup: CDR1 SGHAT, CDR2 FQNNGV. As DNA, the CDR3 is TGTGCCAGCAGGAAACCAGGGAGGGGGTACTACGAGCAGTACTTC. Translated: CASRKPGRGYYEQYF.

J is TRBJ2-3 and V is TRBV5-1; 10 bases line up with TRBD2. V was pared by 4 bases and J by 0 bases, with 5 bases of the junction left unmatched. CDR1 is SGHRS, CDR2 YFSETQ, per germline. The CDR3 is 16 amino acids. CDR3: CASSLRAGGSTDTQYF. The CDR3 DNA reads as TGCGCCAGCAGCCTGAGAGCGGGGGGGAGCACAGATACGCAGTATTTT.

The CDR3 is CATSRPGTGAWEQYF. The CDR3 DNA follows: TGTGCCACCAGCAGGCCCGGGACAGGAGCGTGGGAGCAGTACTTC. The V and J genes are TRBV15 and TRBJ2-7, with 8 positions matching TRBD1. CDR1 is LNHNV and CDR2 is YYDKDF in the germline V gene (reference sequence). V shed 3 bases, J shed 7 bases, and the junction held 11 bases outside the gene matches. CDR3 length equals 15 residues.

This clone showed up just a few times. V and J are TRBV7-9 and TRBJ1-4; D is possibly TRBD1 (6 bases). Germline V gene sequence: CDR1 SEHNR, CDR2 FQNEAQ (reference sequence). The CDR3 length is 15 residues. V was trimmed by 3 bases and J by 7 bases, leaving 15 bases between them. The CDR3 region has the DNA TGTGCCAGCAGCTTTACAGGGATCTGGGGTGAAAAACTGTTTTTT. Its protein is CASSFTGIWGEKLFF. The full variable domain, its missing parts supplied by reference TRBV7-9 and TRBJ1-4, is DTGVSQNPRHKITKRGQNVTFRCDPISEHNRLYWYRQTLGQGPEFLTYFQNEAQLEKSRLLSDRFSAERPKGSFSTLEIQRTEQGDSAMYLCASSFTGIWGEKLFFGSGTQLSVL.

The chain combines TRBV9 with TRBJ2-3; a possible D gene is TRBD2 (5 bases). The CDR3 is made up of 15 amino acids. The V gene's germline CDR1 is SGDLS and CDR2 YYNGEE. Trimming stripped 4 bases from V and 0 bases from J, with 12 bases between. The CDR3 coding sequence is TGTGCCAGCAGCCCACCGGGATCTAGCACAGATACGCAGTATTTT. Translation: CASSPPGSSTDTQYF.

This sequence joins TRBV5-4 and TRBJ1-2; the D is unclear. The germline V and J ends were trimmed by 2 bases and 2 bases, with 10 bases remaining between them. Germline V CDR1 and CDR2: SGHNT, YYREEE (reference sequence). The CDR3 totals 14 residues. The CDR3 bases are TGTGCCAGCAGCTTCCTATCGGGGAACTATGGCTACACCTTC. Residues: CASSFLSGNYGYTF.

J is TRBJ2-5 and V is TRBV11-2, with TRBD2 identical over 14 bases. Germline-derived CDR1 and CDR2 are SGHAT and FQNNGV. V shed 5 bases, J shed 0 bases, and the junction held 2 bases outside the gene matches. The CDR3 runs 16 residues. In nucleotides, the CDR3 is TGTGCCAGCAGCCGGACTAGCGGGGGGTACCAAGAGACCCAGTACTTC. It encodes CASSRTSGGYQETQYF.